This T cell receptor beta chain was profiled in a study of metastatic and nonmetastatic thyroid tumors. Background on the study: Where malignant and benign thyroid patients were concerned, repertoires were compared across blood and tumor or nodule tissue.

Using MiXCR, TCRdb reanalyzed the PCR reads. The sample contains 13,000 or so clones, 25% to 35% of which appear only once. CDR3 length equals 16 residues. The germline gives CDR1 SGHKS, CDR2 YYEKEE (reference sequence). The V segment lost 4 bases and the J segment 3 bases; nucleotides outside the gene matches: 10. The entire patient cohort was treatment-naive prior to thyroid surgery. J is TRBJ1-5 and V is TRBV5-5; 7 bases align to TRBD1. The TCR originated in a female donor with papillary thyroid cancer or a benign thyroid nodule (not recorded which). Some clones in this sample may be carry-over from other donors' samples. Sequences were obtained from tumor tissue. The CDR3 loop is CASSEDRQGPNQPQHF. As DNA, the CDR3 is TGTGCCAGCAGCGAGGATCGACAGGGCCCCAATCAGCCCCAGCATTTT.